Listed below are T cell receptor beta chains from one sample, sequenced in a study of T cell responses to AZD1222 COVID-19 vaccine. Measured with immunoSEQ multiplex PCR; TCRdb has only the in-frame clones, and not every one. This table holds approximately 150,000 clones, 89% found once. Sequences were derived from peripheral blood, sampled on day 0 of AZD1222 vaccination. These receptors were collected from an adult in good health. Each CDR3 is given with its conserved first and last residue. D genes are given only for firm matches.

>.|TRBV7-2
CASSRTPFDQPQHF
>.|TRBV4-3
CASSQAARGHYGYTF
>TRBD1|TRBV7-8
CASSLSRTGGLNEKLFF
>TRBD1|TRBV12-3/TRBV12-4
CASSRTGEAFF
>.|TRBV6-2/TRBV6-3
CASSSTSGVPYNEQFF
>TRBD1|TRBV6-5
CASSATGVGNQPQHF
>.|TRBV5-8
CASSPPPPTQKLFF
>.|TRBV19
CASSATTYTEAFF
>.|TRBV7-2
CASSLGLATGELFF
>.|TRBV5-5
CASSLAPFEETQYF
>.|TRBV11-2
CASSSTLGGGYTF
>.|TRBV7-2
CASTPGGSSNQPQHF
>.|TRBV11-2
CASSSFRGSLRGDEKLFF
>.|TRBV18
CASSQDLSSYNEQFF
>.|TRBV18
CASSPGTPGYEQYF
>TRBD2|TRBV11-2
CASSLGPLAGGWTDTQYF
>.|TRBV6-2/TRBV6-3
CASSQGRGSDTQYF
>.|TRBV13
CASSLGQGNTEAFF
>.|TRBV10-3
CAIASSLTYGYTF
>.|TRBV7-9
CASSLVGSAWRGGEQFF
>.|TRBV9
CASSVGPSPYNEQFF
>.|TRBV9
CASSVAVGGLQETQYF
>.|TRBV12-5
CASGLVVGRGGNQPQHF
>.|TRBV7-2
CASSFRREPQHF
>.|TRBV10-3
CAISAQWEQGTSGNTIYF
>.|TRBV28
CASSLGATNEKLFF
>TRBD1|TRBV2
CASSVRTGRIFDSNQPQHF
>.|TRBV5-1
CASSLGTLTYEQYF
>.|TRBV12-5
CASGLVYFRAGFLSEAFF
>.|TRBV2
CASRANYGYTF
>.|TRBV19
CASSSRQPNIQYF
>TRBD2|TRBV3-1/TRBV3-2
CASSQDGLAGTSTDTQYF
>.|TRBV7-6
CASRTTDTGELFF
>.|TRBV7-2
CASSFRGEGKNIQYF
>.|TRBV19
CATSPFSPGAEAFF
>.|TRBV5-1
CASKPRTAVNEKLFF
>.|TRBV5-6
CASSPATGQETQYF
>.|TRBV5-1
CASSFADPLFGGYTF
>.|TRBV19
CASSIVNQPQHF
>.|TRBV19
CASSISNRQNGNTIYF
>.|TRBV16
CASSHLDSLETQYF
>.|TRBV27
CASSFRGGGTEAFF
>.|TRBV11-2
CASSPRQIEQFF
>.|TRBV5-8
CASSLADVPGGTDTQYF
>.|TRBV6-2/TRBV6-3
CASSYVGAFGLNYGYTF
>.|TRBV27
CASSPRAATNEKLFF
>.|TRBV19
CASTFDPGYGYTF
>.|TRBV2
CASSELGVGGYTF
>.|TRBV4-1
CASSQDYAREKLFF
>.|TRBV5-4
CASSLDPTNTEAFF
>.|TRBV5-1
CASSFGTYEQYF
>TRBD2|TRBV2
CASSRTSGGNEQFF
>.|TRBV5-4
CASSLAKTGVAGELFF
>.|TRBV9
CASSVSPGDEQFF